This entry lists 27 T cell receptor beta chains sequenced from one sample in a study of OX40 agonist ivuxolimab in advanced cancers. Method: immunoSEQ multiplex PCR; TCRdb's copy keeps in-frame clones and lacks some. Among about 38,000 clones listed, roughly nine tenths were seen once. The sequencing used CD4+ or CD8+ T cells sorted from blood, collected in a trial of the OX40 agonist ivuxolimab. The receptor source for this set is an adult with an advanced solid tumor such as melanoma, head and neck, liver or kidney cancer.

The CDR3 reads CASSQEGVALPPQETQYF. In nucleotides, the CDR3 is TGTGCCAGCAGCCAGGAAGGAGTAGCCCTCCCACCCCAAGAGACCCAGTACTTC. J is TRBJ2-5 and V is TRBV7-2; D is ambiguous. The CDR3 covers 18 residues. Germline loops: CDR1 SGHTA, CDR2 FQGNSA. Trimming took off 5 bases at V and 1 base at J, with 23 bases between the two ends.

V is TRBV5-6 and J is TRBJ2-7, with D unresolved. Germline CDR1 and CDR2: SGHDT and YYEEEE. V shed 0 bases and J shed 2 bases, with 12 bases lying between them. CDR3 length: 15 residues. The CDR3 nucleotides read TGTGCCAGCAGCTTGGCGGCCACAGCCCCCTACGAGCAGTACTTC. It specifies CASSLAATAPYEQYF.

This clone has more than one count but fewer than ten. V usage is TRBV30 and J usage is TRBJ1-4; D remains unclear. Per the germline V gene, CDR1 is GTSNPN and CDR2 is SVGIG (reference sequence). CDR3 length: 12 amino acids. The V gene lost 1 base and the J gene lost 7 bases, with 7 bases spanning the gap. The DNA for the CDR3 is TGTGCCTGGAGTGCGATGGTTGAAAAACTGTTTTTT. Amino acids: CAWSAMVEKLFF. Filled out from reference TRBV30 and TRBJ1-4, the complete variable domain reads SQTIHQWPATLVQPVGSPLSLECTVEGTSNPNLYWYRQAAGRGLQLLFYSVGIGQISSEVPQNLSASRPQDRQFILSSKKLLLSDSGFYLCAWSAMVEKLFFGSGTQLSVL.

The chain links TRBV7-9 to TRBJ1-2; D remains unclear. The CDR3 contains 15 residues. The V gene lost 1 base and the J gene lost 7 bases, with 16 bases spanning the gap. From germline, CDR1 is SEHNR and CDR2 FQNEAQ (reference sequence). CDR3: CASSLGSAGRSGYTF. CDR3 sequence (DNA): TGTGCCAGCAGCTTAGGTTCGGCAGGTCGCAGTGGCTACACCTTC.

This chain joins TRBV6-6 and TRBJ2-5, with 9 bases that match TRBD2. The germline CDR1 and CDR2 sequences are MNHNY and SVGAGI (reference sequence). V lost 6 bases, J lost 5 bases, and 13 bases stayed unmatched. The CDR3 sequence is 16 residues long. The CDR3 reads CASREVAGDFGETQYF. The DNA of the CDR3 is TGTGCCAGCAGAGAGGTAGCGGGGGACTTTGGGGAGACCCAGTACTTC.

The chain uses TRBV4-1 and TRBJ2-3, with D maybe TRBD2 (6 bases). V lost 4 bases and J 5 bases, leaving 13 bases between the germline ends. Per germline, CDR1 MGHRA and CDR2 YSYEKL. This CDR3 comprises 14 residues. CDR3: CASSPTGLGDTQYF. DNA for the CDR3: TGCGCCAGCAGCCCAACGGGACTGGGAGATACGCAGTATTTT.

Remarks on this clone: The same CDR3 is also encoded by other DNA sequences in this sample. This chain joins TRBV27 and TRBJ2-7, with D perhaps TRBD1 (6 bases). The CDR3 extends over 14 amino acids. Between the trimmed V and J ends, which lost 4 bases and 3 bases, there was a span of 13 bases. Germline CDR1 reads MNHEY; CDR2 reads SMNVEV (reference sequence). The CDR3 DNA reads TGTGCCAGCAGTTCCCGGGACACACTCTACGAGCAGTACTTC. Translation gives CASSSRDTLYEQYF.

The chain links TRBV10-2 to TRBJ1-2; D not resolved. The CDR3 spans 12 residues. Per the germline V gene, CDR1 is WSHSY and CDR2 is SAAADI. V shed 0 bases and J shed 6 bases, with 5 bases lying between them. The CDR3 spells CASSESGDGYTF. CDR3 DNA: TGCGCCAGCAGTGAGTCGGGAGATGGCTACACCTTC.

The chain is built from TRBV7-9 and TRBJ2-7, with TRBD2 matching 8 bases. CDR3 length: 15 residues. The germline CDR1 and CDR2 sequences are SEHNR and FQNEAQ (reference sequence). V shed 4 bases, J shed 2 bases, and the junction held 7 bases outside the gene matches. The CDR3 protein is CASSSGGGPTYEQYF. The CDR3 DNA is TGTGCCAGCAGCTCGGGCGGGGGGCCTACCTACGAGCAGTACTTC.

The chain links TRBV13 to TRBJ1-4; D unclear. This CDR3 contains 16 residues. The V end lost 5 bases, the J end lost 0 bases, and 13 bases lay between the germline ends. Germline loops: CDR1 PRHDT, CDR2 FYEKMQ (reference sequence). DNA for the CDR3: TGTGCCAGCAGCACGGGCCACTCTGCAACTAATGAAAAACTGTTTTTT. Residues: CASSTGHSATNEKLFF.

The V and J genes are TRBV27 and TRBJ2-1; TRBD2 aligns across 9 bases. After removal of 2 bases from V and 2 bases from J, the junction contained 1 base not matched to a gene. Germline V gene sequence: CDR1 MNHEY, CDR2 SMNVEV (reference sequence). This CDR3 has 15 residues. DNA of the CDR3: TGTGCCAGCAGTTTAGTAGCGGGGGCCTACAATGAGCAGTTCTTC. Residues: CASSLVAGAYNEQFF.

J is TRBJ1-1 and V is TRBV6-5; TRBD1 matches at 7 bases. The CDR3 is 13 amino acids. Per the germline V gene, CDR1 is MNHEY and CDR2 is SVGAGI. V lost 5 bases to trimming and J lost 9 bases; unmatched junction nucleotides: 9. CDR3 loop: CASSLTETGKAFF. DNA for the CDR3: TGTGCCAGCAGTCTCACGGAGACAGGGAAAGCTTTCTTT.

The chain employs TRBV28 and TRBJ1-1; tentatively, D is TRBD1 (5 bases). The CDR3 has 15 amino acids. V lost 6 bases to trimming and J lost 0 bases, with 14 bases between them. Germline-derived CDR1 and CDR2 are MDHEN and SYDVKM. Here the CDR3 DNA reads TGTGCCAGCAGGGGGGGTCAGGTCATGAACACTGAAGCTTTCTTT. The encoded protein is CASRGGQVMNTEAFF.

A single count supports this clone. The CDR3 is CASSATEETQYF. The CDR3, as DNA: TGTGCCAGCAGCGCGACAGAAGAGACCCAGTACTTC. This chain connects TRBV9 to TRBJ2-5; a weak D match, TRBD1 (5 bases). Germline CDR1 is SGDLS and CDR2 is YYNGEE. The CDR3 is 12 amino acids. Trimming pared 3 bases from V and 3 bases from J, leaving 6 bases between.

The chain employs TRBV5-1 and TRBJ1-1; 7 bases agree with TRBD1. The length of the CDR3 is 16 residues. Germline CDR1 is SGHRS and CDR2 is YFSETQ. The V and J ends lost 0 bases and 3 bases, in that order; junction bases with no gene match: 8. The CDR3 sequence: CASSLDLDRVDTEAFF. As DNA, the CDR3 is TGCGCCAGCAGCTTGGATTTAGACAGGGTCGACACTGAAGCTTTCTTT.

The rearrangement uses TRBV2 and TRBJ1-4; D call uncertain. The germline V gene has CDR1 SNHLY and CDR2 FYNNEI. V lost 5 bases, J lost 2 bases, and 12 bases lay in between. The CDR3 is 15 amino acids. In DNA, the CDR3 is TGTGCCAGCAGTCCCATACTTGGGACTAATGAAAAACTGTTTTTT. This codes for CASSPILGTNEKLFF.

The table lists this clone with a few counts. The chain employs TRBV27 and TRBJ1-6; a possible D gene is TRBD1 (6 bases). The CDR3 is 18 amino acids. The germline V gene has CDR1 MNHEY and CDR2 SMNVEV (reference sequence). The V end lost 5 bases, the J end lost 0 bases, and 17 bases lay between the germline ends. The DNA of the CDR3 is TGTGCCAGCAGTCTAGCCTTCCAGGGGAGCTCCTATAATTCACCCCTCCACTTT. It yields the protein CASSLAFQGSSYNSPLHF.

J is TRBJ1-5 and V is TRBV7-6, with 9 bases aligning to TRBD1. Trimming cost V 5 bases and J 0 bases; bases outside gene matches: 8. This CDR3 is 17 amino acids long. Germline V CDR1 and CDR2: SGHVS, FNYEAQ. The CDR3 region is CASSRGLGQGSNQPQHF. The CDR3 nucleotides are TGTGCCAGCAGCCGGGGGCTGGGACAGGGTAGCAATCAGCCCCAGCATTTT.

This rearrangement joins TRBV27 to TRBJ2-3; tentatively, D is TRBD1 or TRBD2 (6 bases each). This CDR3 spans 14 amino acids. Germline V gene data show CDR1 as MNHEY and CDR2 as SMNVEV (reference sequence). Trimming pared 6 bases from V and 1 base from J, leaving 11 bases between. For the CDR3, the DNA is TGTGCCAGCAGCAGGAGGGGGGGCACAGATACGCAGTATTTT. This translates into CASSRRGGTDTQYF.

The chain links TRBV4-1 to TRBJ2-2, with 8 bases fitting TRBD2. The length of the CDR3 is 16 residues. Per germline, CDR1 MGHRA and CDR2 YSYEKL. V trimming: 3 bases; J trimming: 3 bases; junction bases outside the gene matches: 6. DNA for the CDR3: TGCGCCAGCAGCCAGTTTAGCGGGGAGGACACCGGGGAGCTGTTTTTT. This gives the protein CASSQFSGEDTGELFF.

This chain connects TRBV19 to TRBJ2-7; D not resolved. Germline V gene lookup returns CDR1 LNHDA and CDR2 SQIVND (reference sequence). V dropped 1 base and J dropped 6 bases, with 4 bases sitting between them. The CDR3 consists of 11 residues. The CDR3 sequence: CASSIAGEQYF. The CDR3 DNA sequence: TGTGCCAGTAGTATAGCTGGCGAGCAGTACTTC. The full variable domain, rest sourced from reference TRBV19 and TRBJ2-7, is DGGITQSPKYLFRKEGQNVTLSCEQNLNHDAMYWYRQDPGQGLRLIYYSQIVNDFQKGDIAEGYSVSREKKESFPLTVTSAQKNPTAFYLCASSIAGEQYFGPGTRLTVT.

This clone was seen a handful of times. The chain employs TRBV7-9 and TRBJ2-3; 12 bases agree with TRBD2. This CDR3 spans 18 amino acids. Unmatched junction bases numbered 11, after V lost 4 bases and J lost 3 bases. The V gene's germline CDR1 is SEHNR and CDR2 FQNEAQ (reference sequence). CDR3 sequence: CASSSLTLLAGGTDTQYF. The CDR3 region has the DNA TGTGCCAGCAGCTCCCTAACCCTCCTAGCGGGGGGGACAGATACGCAGTATTTT. The full variable domain, with the rest looked up from reference TRBV7-9 and TRBJ2-3, is DTGVSQNPRHKITKRGQNVTFRCDPISEHNRLYWYRQTLGQGPEFLTYFQNEAQLEKSRLLSDRFSAERPKGSFSTLEIQRTEQGDSAMYLCASSSLTLLAGGTDTQYFGPGTRLTVL.

This clone was seen once. CDR3 DNA sequence: TGTGCCAGCAGAGGGACAGGGCCCTACAATGAGCAGTTCTTC. Translation gives CASRGTGPYNEQFF. The chain joins TRBV2 to TRBJ2-1, with TRBD1 matching over 9 bases. Looked up from germline, CDR1 is SNHLY and CDR2 is FYNNEI. V shed 6 bases, J shed 2 bases, and the junction held 2 bases outside the gene matches. This CDR3 comprises 14 residues.

The CDR3 bases are TGCGCCAGCAGCTTGGCAGATACATGGGATTCACCCCTCCACTTT. Translation: CASSLADTWDSPLHF. V usage is TRBV5-1 and J usage is TRBJ1-6; D unresolved. The CDR3 is 15 residues long. Germline V gene lookup returns CDR1 SGHRS and CDR2 YFSETQ. Trimming cost V 0 bases and J 8 bases, with 12 bases left between them.

This chain connects TRBV28 to TRBJ2-7, with TRBD2 as a possible D gene (6 bases). Trimming stripped 4 bases from V and 0 bases from J, with 16 bases between. The CDR3 loop spans 16 amino acids. CDR1 is MDHEN and CDR2 is SYDVKM in the germline V gene. The CDR3 region is CASSSVTGLSSYEQYF. The CDR3 DNA is TGTGCCAGCAGTTCCGTCACGGGACTTAGCTCCTACGAGCAGTACTTC.

The rearrangement uses TRBV6-5 and TRBJ1-1; possible D gene TRBD1, 6 bases. The CDR3 contains 16 residues. CDR1 and CDR2 from the germline V gene are MNHEY and SVGAGI. Trimming shortened V by 0 bases and J by 5 bases, and 16 bases separated the two germline ends. The chain's CDR3 is CASSYSYLGGNTEAFF. The CDR3 region has the DNA TGTGCCAGCAGTTACTCATACTTGGGGGGCAATACTGAAGCTTTCTTT.

The V and J genes are TRBV27 and TRBJ2-5, with 8 bases fitting TRBD2. This CDR3 is 15 amino acids long. V lost 2 bases, J lost 4 bases, and 6 bases stayed unmatched. CDR1 and CDR2 (germline): MNHEY, SMNVEV (reference sequence). DNA for the CDR3: TGTGCCAGCAGTTTAGCCGGGGGGGCGAGAGAGACCCAGTACTTC. Translation gives CASSLAGGARETQYF.